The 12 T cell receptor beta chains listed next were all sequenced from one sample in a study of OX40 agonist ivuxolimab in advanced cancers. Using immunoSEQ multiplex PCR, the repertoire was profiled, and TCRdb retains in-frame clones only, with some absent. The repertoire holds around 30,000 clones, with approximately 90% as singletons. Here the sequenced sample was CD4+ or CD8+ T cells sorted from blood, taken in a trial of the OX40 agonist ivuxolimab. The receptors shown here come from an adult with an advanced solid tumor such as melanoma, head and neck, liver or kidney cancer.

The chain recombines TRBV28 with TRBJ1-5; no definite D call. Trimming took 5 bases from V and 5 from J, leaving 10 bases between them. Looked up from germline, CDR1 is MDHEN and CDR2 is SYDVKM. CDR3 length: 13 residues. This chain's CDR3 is CASSPIGDQPQHF. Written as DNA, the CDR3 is TGTGCCAGCAGTCCTATTGGGGATCAGCCCCAGCATTTT.

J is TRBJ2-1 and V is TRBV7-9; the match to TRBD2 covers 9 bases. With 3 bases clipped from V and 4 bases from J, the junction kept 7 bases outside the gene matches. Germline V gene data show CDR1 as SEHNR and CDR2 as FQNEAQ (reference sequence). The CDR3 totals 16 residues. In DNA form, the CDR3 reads TGTGCCAGCAGCTTTGCGGGAGGGTTACTATACAATGAGCAGTTCTTC. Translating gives CASSFAGGLLYNEQFF.

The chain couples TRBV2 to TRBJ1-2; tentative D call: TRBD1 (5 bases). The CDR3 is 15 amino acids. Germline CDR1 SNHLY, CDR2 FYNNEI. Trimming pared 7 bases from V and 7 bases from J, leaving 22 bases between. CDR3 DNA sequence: TGTGCCAGCACCTTGGTGGCCCAAGGGCAGGGTGGCTACACCTTC. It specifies CASTLVAQGQGGYTF.

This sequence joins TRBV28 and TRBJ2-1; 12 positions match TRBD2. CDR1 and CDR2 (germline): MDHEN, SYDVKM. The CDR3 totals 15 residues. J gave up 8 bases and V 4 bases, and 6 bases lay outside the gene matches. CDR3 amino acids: CASSSTSGRMDEQFF. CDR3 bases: TGTGCCAGCAGTTCAACTAGCGGGAGGATGGATGAGCAGTTCTTC.

The CDR3 DNA follows: TGTGCCAGCTCCCCAAGCGGGAGTTACGAGCAGTACTTC. Its translation is CASSPSGSYEQYF. J is TRBJ2-7 and V is TRBV11-2, with TRBD2 identical over 8 bases. J lost 4 bases, V lost 8 bases, and 7 bases had no gene match. The CDR3 sequence is 13 residues long. Germline V gene data show CDR1 as SGHAT and CDR2 as FQNNGV.

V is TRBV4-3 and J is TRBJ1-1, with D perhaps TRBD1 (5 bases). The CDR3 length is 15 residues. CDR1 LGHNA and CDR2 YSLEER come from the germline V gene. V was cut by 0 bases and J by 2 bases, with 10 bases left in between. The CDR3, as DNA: TGCGCCAGCAGCCAAGATAGTAGGGGAAACACTGAAGCTTTCTTT. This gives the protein CASSQDSRGNTEAFF.

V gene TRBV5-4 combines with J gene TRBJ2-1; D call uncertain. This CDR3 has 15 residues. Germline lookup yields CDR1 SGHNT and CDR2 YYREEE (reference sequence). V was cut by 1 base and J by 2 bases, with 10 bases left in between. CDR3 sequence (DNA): TGTGCCAGCAGCTTGATATTAGACCCCTACAATGAGCAGTTCTTC. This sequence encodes CASSLILDPYNEQFF. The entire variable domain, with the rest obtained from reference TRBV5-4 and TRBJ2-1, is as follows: ETGVTQSPTHLIKTRGQQVTLRCSSQSGHNTVSWYQQALGQGPQFIFQYYREEENGRGNFPPRFSGLQFPNYSSELNVNALELDDSALYLCASSLILDPYNEQFFGPGTRLTVL.

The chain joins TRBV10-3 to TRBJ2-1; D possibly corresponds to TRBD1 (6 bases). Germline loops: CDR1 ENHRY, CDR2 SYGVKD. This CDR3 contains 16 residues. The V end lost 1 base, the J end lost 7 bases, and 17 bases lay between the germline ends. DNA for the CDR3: TGTGCCATCAGTGAGTTCGGGACACCACCGGGGAATGAGCAGTTCTTC. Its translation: CAISEFGTPPGNEQFF.

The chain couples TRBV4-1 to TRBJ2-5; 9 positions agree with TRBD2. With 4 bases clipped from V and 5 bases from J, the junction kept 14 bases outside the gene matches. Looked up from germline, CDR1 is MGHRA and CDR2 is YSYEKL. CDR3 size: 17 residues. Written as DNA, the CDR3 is TGCGCCAGCAGCCCCGGTGTTAGCGGGAGCTATAGGGAGACCCAGTACTTC. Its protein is CASSPGVSGSYRETQYF.

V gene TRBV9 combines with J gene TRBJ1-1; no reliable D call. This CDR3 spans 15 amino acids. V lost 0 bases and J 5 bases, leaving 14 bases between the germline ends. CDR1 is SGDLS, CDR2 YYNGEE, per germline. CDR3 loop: CASSVGPGPGTEAFF. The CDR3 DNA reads TGTGCCAGCAGCGTAGGCCCTGGCCCGGGGACTGAAGCTTTCTTT.

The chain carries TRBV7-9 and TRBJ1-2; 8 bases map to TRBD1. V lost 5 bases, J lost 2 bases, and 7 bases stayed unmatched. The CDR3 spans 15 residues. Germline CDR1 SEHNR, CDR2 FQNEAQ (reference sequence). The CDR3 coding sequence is TGTGCCAGCAGCGGCCGGGACAGGATAAACTATGGCTACACCTTC. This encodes CASSGRDRINYGYTF.

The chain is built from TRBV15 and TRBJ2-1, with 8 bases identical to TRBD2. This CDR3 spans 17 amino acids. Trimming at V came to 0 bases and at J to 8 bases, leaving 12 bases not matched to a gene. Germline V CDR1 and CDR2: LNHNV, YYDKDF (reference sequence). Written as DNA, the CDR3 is TGTGCCACCAGCAGAGATAAAGACTTGCGGGGGGCCGATGAGCAGTTCTTC. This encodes CATSRDKDLRGADEQFF.